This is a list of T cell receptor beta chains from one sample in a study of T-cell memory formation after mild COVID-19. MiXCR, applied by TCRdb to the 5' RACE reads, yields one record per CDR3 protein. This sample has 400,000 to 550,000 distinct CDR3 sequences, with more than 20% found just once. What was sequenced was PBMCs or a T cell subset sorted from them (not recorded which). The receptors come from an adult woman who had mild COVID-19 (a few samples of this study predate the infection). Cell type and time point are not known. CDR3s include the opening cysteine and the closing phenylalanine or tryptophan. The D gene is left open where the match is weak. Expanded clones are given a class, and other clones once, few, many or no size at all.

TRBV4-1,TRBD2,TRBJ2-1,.,TGCGCCAGCAGCCTAGTGGTCGGACTAGCGGGGGGGAGTGAGCAGTTCTTC,CASSLVVGLAGGSEQFF
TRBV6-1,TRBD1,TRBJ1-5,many,TGTGCCAGCAGGCCCGGGACAGGGCCCATCGGTAGCAATCAGCCCCAGCATTTT,CASRPGTGPIGSNQPQHF
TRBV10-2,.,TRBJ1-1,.,TGCGCCAGCAGTGAGTCAGGGGCAAGGAACACTGAAGCTTTCTTT,CASSESGARNTEAFF
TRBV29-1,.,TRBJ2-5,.,TGCAGCGTGGCTAGGGGCGGCCCCAAAGAGACCCAGTACTTC,CSVARGGPKETQYF
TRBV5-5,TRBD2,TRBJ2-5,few,TGTGCCAGCAGCCAAGGACTAGCGGGAAGTGAGACCCAGTACTTC,CASSQGLAGSETQYF
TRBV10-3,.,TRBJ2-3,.,TGTGCCATCACCGCCGGGCCGTCTGGCACAGATACGCAGTATTTT,CAITAGPSGTDTQYF
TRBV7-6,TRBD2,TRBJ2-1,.,TGTGCCAGCAGCGGGAGTAGCGGGGGGTTTTACAATGAGCAGTTCTTC,CASSGSSGGFYNEQFF
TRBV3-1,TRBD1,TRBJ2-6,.,TGTGCCAGCAGCCAAGGATCGGACAGGCGATACTCTGGGGCCAACGTCCTGACTTTC,CASSQGSDRRYSGANVLTF
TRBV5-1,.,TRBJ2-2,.,TGCGCCAGCAGCCCCCCCAGGGTAGTCGGGGAGCTGTTTTTT,CASSPPRVVGELFF
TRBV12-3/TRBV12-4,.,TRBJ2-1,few,TGTGCCAGCAGTTTGTGGGGTGAAGAGCAGTTCTTC,CASSLWGEEQFF
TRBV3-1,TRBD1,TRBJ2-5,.,TGTGCCAGCCAACGGACAGGGTCAGACGAGACCCAGTACTTC,CASQRTGSDETQYF
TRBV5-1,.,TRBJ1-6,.,TGCGCCAGCAGCATGCAGGACCATAATTCACCCCTCCACTTT,CASSMQDHNSPLHF
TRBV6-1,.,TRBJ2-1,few,TGTGCCAGCAGTGAAACTCCCAGGACAAACAATGAGCAGTTCTTC,CASSETPRTNNEQFF
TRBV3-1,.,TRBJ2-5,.,TGTGCCAGCAGCCAGCTGCTAGAGGACCAAGAGACCCAGTACTTC,CASSQLLEDQETQYF
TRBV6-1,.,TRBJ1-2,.,TGTGCCAGCAATCGGGAAACTAGTGGCTACACCTTC,CASNRETSGYTF
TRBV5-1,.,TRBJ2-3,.,TGCGCCAGCAGCTCGCCCCGGGCTCATTTGTACCGGGGAGATACGCAGTATTTT,CASSSPRAHLYRGDTQYF
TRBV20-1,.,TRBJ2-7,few,TGCAGTGCTAGCGGGTACTACGAGCAGTACTTC,CSASGYYEQYF
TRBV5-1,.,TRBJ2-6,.,TGCGCCAGCAGGCCCCTTAGCTCTGGGGCCAACGTCCTGACTTTC,CASRPLSSGANVLTF
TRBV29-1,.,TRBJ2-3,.,TGCAGCGTTTTCGAAATGACAGGCACAGATACGCAGTATTTT,CSVFEMTGTDTQYF
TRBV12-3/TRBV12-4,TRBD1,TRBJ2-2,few,TGTGCCAGCAGGCGGGACAGGGGTGACACCGGGGAGCTGTTTTTT,CASRRDRGDTGELFF
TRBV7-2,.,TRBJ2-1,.,TGTGCCAGCAGCTTATTCAGGGTCAATGAGCAGTTCTTC,CASSLFRVNEQFF
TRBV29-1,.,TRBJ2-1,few,TGCAGCGTTGAAGGGTCGGGGGAACCCTCCTACAATGAGCAGTTCTTC,CSVEGSGEPSYNEQFF
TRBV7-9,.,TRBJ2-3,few,TGTGCCAGCAGCTTAGGGATAGCGGTAGGCACAGATACGCAGTATTTT,CASSLGIAVGTDTQYF
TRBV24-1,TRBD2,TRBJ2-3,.,TGTGCCACCAGTGATTTCCCTAGCGGGAGGACCCAAACGAGCACAGATACGCAGTATTTT,CATSDFPSGRTQTSTDTQYF
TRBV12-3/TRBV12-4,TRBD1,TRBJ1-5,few,TGTGCCAGCAGACAGGGGGGTGTCAATCAGCCCCAGCATTTT,CASRQGGVNQPQHF
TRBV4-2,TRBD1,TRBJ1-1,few,TGTGCCAGCAGCCAAGCCCAGACAGGGGGGAACACTGAAGCTTTCTTT,CASSQAQTGGNTEAFF
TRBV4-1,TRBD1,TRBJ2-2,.,TGCGCCAGCAGCGATAGGACAGGGGGCTTCGGGGAGCTGTTTTTT,CASSDRTGGFGELFF
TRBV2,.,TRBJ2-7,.,TGTGCCAGCAGTTCCGACCCCCCGGGGCTTGACCAGCAGTACTTC,CASSSDPPGLDQQYF
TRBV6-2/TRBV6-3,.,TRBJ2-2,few,TGTGCCAGCAGTTATTTCGGGTTGGAGGACACCGGGGAGCTGTTTTTT,CASSYFGLEDTGELFF
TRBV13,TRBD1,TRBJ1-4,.,TGTGCCAGCAGCTTCGCAGGGGGACCTAATGAAAAACTGTTTTTT,CASSFAGGPNEKLFF
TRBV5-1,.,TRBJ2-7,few,TGCGCCAGCAGCTTGTTCAGGGGCGGGTACGAGCAGTACTTC,CASSLFRGGYEQYF
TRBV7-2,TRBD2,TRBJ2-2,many,TGTGCCACTCCGGGCGGGAGAGTTACTGGGGAGCTGTTTTTT,CATPGGRVTGELFF
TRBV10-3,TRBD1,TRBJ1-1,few,TGTGCCATCAGCGGACAGGAGAACACTGAAGCTTTCTTT,CAISGQENTEAFF
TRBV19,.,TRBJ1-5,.,TGTGCCAGTAGTATTATTTCCTCGGGGCAGCCCCAGCATTTT,CASSIISSGQPQHF
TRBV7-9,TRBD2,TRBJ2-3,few,TGTGCCAGCAGCAGCGGGGAACTCACAGATACGCAGTATTTT,CASSSGELTDTQYF
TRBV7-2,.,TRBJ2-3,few,TGTGCCAGCAGCGATTTTAGCACAGATACGCAGTATTTT,CASSDFSTDTQYF
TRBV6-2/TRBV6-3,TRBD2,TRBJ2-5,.,TGTGCCAGCAGTTACCCAGCGGGAGACCTTCCAGAGACCCAGTACTTC,CASSYPAGDLPETQYF